The next 17 T cell receptor beta chains were all read from a single sample in a study of blood T cell repertoires in COVID-19. Method: immunoSEQ multiplex PCR; TCRdb's copy keeps in-frame clones and lacks some. Among roughly 250,000 clones listed, about 88% were seen once. The specimen sequenced was peripheral blood. The receptors come from a man in his 60s who had recovered from COVID-19.

J is TRBJ2-7 and V is TRBV27, with 7 nucleotides matching TRBD1. V lost 6 bases and J lost 0; bases outside the gene matches: 14. Germline V gene lookup returns CDR1 MNHEY and CDR2 SMNVEV (reference sequence). The CDR3 sequence is 17 residues long. The CDR3 here is CASSPGTAAPLSYEQYF. CDR3 in DNA: TGTGCCAGCAGCCCTGGGACAGCGGCACCCCTCTCCTACGAGCAGTACTTC.

The chain couples TRBV9 to TRBJ2-3; 9 nucleotides agree with TRBD2. This CDR3 contains 16 residues. The V gene's germline CDR1 is SGDLS and CDR2 YYNGEE. Germline trimming cut 3 bases from V and 4 bases from J; bases unmatched to any gene: 9. The CDR3 loop reads CASSASGTSRSDTQYF. DNA for the CDR3: TGTGCCAGCAGCGCCTCCGGGACTAGCCGATCAGATACGCAGTATTTT.

The chain uses TRBV7-2 and TRBJ2-7; 15 bases map to TRBD2. The CDR3 contains 17 residues. Germline V gene lookup returns CDR1 SGHTA and CDR2 FQGNSA. Unmatched junction bases numbered 12, after V lost 6 bases and J lost 6 bases. The CDR3 protein is CASRLTAGLAGGGEQYF. The DNA of the CDR3 is TGTGCCAGCAGGCTCACAGCGGGACTAGCGGGGGGTGGCGAGCAGTACTTC.

This sequence joins TRBV7-2 and TRBJ1-5, with 9 nucleotides matching TRBD1. The CDR3 length is 14 residues. Germline V gives CDR1 SGHTA, CDR2 FQGNSA. The junction had 2 bases not matched to a gene; V was cut back by 3 bases and J by 5 bases. The CDR3: CASSLRTGDQPQHF. CDR3 bases: TGTGCCAGCAGCTTGCGGACAGGGGATCAGCCCCAGCATTTT.

The gene calls are TRBV20-1 and TRBJ2-5, with 9 bases fitting TRBD2. J gave up 4 bases and V 3 bases, and 12 bases lay outside the gene matches. The CDR3 runs to 16 residues. Germline CDR1 and CDR2: DFQATT and SNEGSKA (reference sequence). In DNA form, the CDR3 reads TGCAGTGCTAGTATATTCGGCGGGGGGGCCGGAGAGACCCAGTACTTC. The encoded protein is CSASIFGGGAGETQYF.

This clone has a single count. V and J are TRBV6-5 and TRBJ1-1; D is uncertain. V was clipped by 2 bases and J by 1 base, with 14 bases between them. Germline assignment: CDR1 MNHEY and CDR2 SVGAGI. The CDR3 contains 16 residues. The DNA of the CDR3 is TGTGCCAGCAGTTACGCGTTTCGGGCGGGGAACACTGAAGCTTTCTTT. Translation: CASSYAFRAGNTEAFF.

The chain is built from TRBV13 and TRBJ2-3; 13 bases align to TRBD2. The CDR3 extends over 18 amino acids. Trimming removed 5 bases from V and 0 bases from J; junction bases left unmatched: 8. Germline assignment: CDR1 PRHDT and CDR2 FYEKMQ (reference sequence). Here the CDR3 reads CASSPGLAGAQSTDTQYF. The CDR3 coding sequence is TGTGCCAGCAGCCCCGGACTAGCGGGGGCACAGAGCACAGATACGCAGTATTTT.

The CDR3 coding sequence is TGTGCCAGTAGGTTCGGGGTTCACACTGAAGCTTTCTTT. This encodes CASRFGVHTEAFF. This chain uses TRBV19 with TRBJ1-1; D is ambiguous. Germline V gene lookup returns CDR1 LNHDA and CDR2 SQIVND (reference sequence). Trimming stripped 6 bases from V and 3 bases from J, with 11 bases between. The CDR3 consists of 13 residues.

CDR3 nucleotide sequence: TGTGCCAGCAGCTTGGGGGTCCCGGGACAGCCTAGCCGCACAGATACGCAGTATTTT. Its translation is CASSLGVPGQPSRTDTQYF. The chain has TRBV5-5 and TRBJ2-3, with TRBD1 matching 7 bases. The germline V gene encodes CDR1 SGHKS and CDR2 YYEKEE (reference sequence). The CDR3 loop spans 19 amino acids. Germline trimming cut 0 bases from V and 1 base from J; bases unmatched to any gene: 14.

This chain connects TRBV19 to TRBJ2-1; possibly TRBD2 for D (7 bases). V gave up 5 bases and J gave up 8 bases, with 28 bases separating them. CDR1 and CDR2 (germline): LNHDA, SQIVND (reference sequence). The CDR3 covers 18 residues. This CDR3 is CASSGGGLRGSRSDEQFF. Written as DNA, the CDR3 is TGTGCCAGTAGTGGCGGGGGCCTGAGGGGGTCGAGGAGCGATGAGCAGTTCTTC.

CDR3 sequence reads: CASKTSEMRGYNEQFF. As DNA, the CDR3 is TGTGCCAGCAAGACCTCAGAGATGAGGGGGTACAATGAGCAGTTCTTC. This chain links TRBV3-1 (or the pseudogene TRBV3-2) with TRBJ2-1; maybe TRBD1 (6 bases). This CDR3 contains 16 residues. V was trimmed by 7 bases and J by 4 bases, leaving 20 bases between them. Germline CDR1 and CDR2: LGHDT and YNNKEL (reference sequence).

This clone was seen just once. This CDR3 reads CASSRTSGGALDNEQFF. CDR3 in DNA: TGTGCCAGCAGCCGGACTAGCGGGGGTGCCCTGGACAATGAGCAGTTCTTC. The chain employs TRBV4-2 and TRBJ2-1, with 13 bases lining up with TRBD2. J was trimmed by 5 bases and V by 4 bases; bases with no gene match: 8. Germline V gene sequence: CDR1 LGHNA, CDR2 YNFKEQ. This CDR3 contains 17 residues.

The chain joins TRBV6-5 to TRBJ2-1; 12 positions match TRBD2. Germline assignment: CDR1 MNHEY and CDR2 SVGAGI. CDR3 length: 15 residues. After removal of 7 bases from V and 9 bases from J, the junction contained 10 bases not matched to a gene. The chain's CDR3 is CASTLSLAGGLEQFF. In DNA form, the CDR3 reads TGTGCCAGCACCCTCTCCCTAGCGGGGGGGCTTGAGCAGTTCTTC.

The V call is TRBV7-2, the J call TRBJ1-1; D call uncertain. The V end lost 2 bases, the J end lost 0 bases, and 13 bases lay between the germline ends. This CDR3 contains 16 residues. From germline, CDR1 is SGHTA and CDR2 FQGNSA. The CDR3 here is CASSLMGTLMNTEAFF. CDR3 DNA: TGTGCCAGCAGCTTAATGGGCACCTTGATGAACACTGAAGCTTTCTTT.

The chain combines TRBV19 with TRBJ2-5; the match to TRBD2 covers 13 bases. Looked up from germline, CDR1 is LNHDA and CDR2 is SQIVND (reference sequence). Trimming removed 4 bases from V and 8 bases from J; junction bases left unmatched: 13. The CDR3 has 17 amino acids. The CDR3 coding sequence is TGTGCCAGTAGTACAAAACGGAGAGGGACTAGCGGGGCAACCCAGTACTTC. Translated, it gives CASSTKRRGTSGATQYF.

This clone appeared a single time. The rearrangement uses TRBV27 and TRBJ2-6, with D maybe TRBD1 (7 bases). The CDR3 has 17 amino acids. The V end was cut by 5 bases, the J end by 0 bases, with 14 bases between. Germline CDR1 reads MNHEY; CDR2 reads SMNVEV (reference sequence). CDR3 in DNA: TGTGCCAGCAGTCCGGCGGGACAGCTCTCTGGGGCCAACGTCCTGACTTTC. Residues: CASSPAGQLSGANVLTF.

The chain is built from TRBV5-6 and TRBJ2-2, with D tentatively TRBD1 (6 bases). The V end was cut by 2 bases, the J end by 4 bases, with 15 bases between. Germline CDR1 reads SGHDT; CDR2 reads YYEEEE. This CDR3 spans 16 amino acids. CDR3 amino acids: CASSFYGGAGTGELFF. DNA for the CDR3: TGTGCCAGCAGCTTTTATGGGGGCGCGGGCACCGGGGAGCTGTTTTTT.